Presented here are 25 T cell receptor beta chains from one specimen sequenced in a study of human T cells and chemical hapten exposure. Time point described: patch test 3, about 24 weeks after DPC sensitization. As to treatment: therapeutic diphenylcyclopropenone sensitization with weekly scalp DPC. MiXCR was run by TCRdb on the RACE reads, yielding one entry per CDR3 protein. The table has about 84,000 distinct CDR3 sequences, 9.5% to 14% seen once. Specimen: whole blood, collected in connection with sensitization to the hapten diphenylcyclopropenone (DPC). The source is a woman aged 45 to 65 with alopecia areata. Some clones in this sample may be carry-over from other donors' samples.

The sample holds one count of this clonotype. V gene TRBV6-4 combines with J gene TRBJ2-2; TRBD1 matches at 9 bases. This CDR3 region has 15 residues. Germline CDR1 and CDR2: MRHNA and SNTAGT. V shed 2 bases and J 8 bases; nucleotides not matched to a gene: 6. The CDR3: CASSDGTGQIGELFF. CDR3 DNA: TGTGCCAGCAGTGACGGGACAGGGCAAATTGGGGAGCTGTTTTTT.

The chain joins TRBV28 to TRBJ1-5; D remains unclear. The CDR3 runs to 12 residues. Germline loops: CDR1 MDHEN, CDR2 SYDVKM. Trimming pared 7 bases from V and 0 bases from J, leaving 4 bases between. In DNA, the CDR3 is TGTGCCAGCACCGATAGCAATCAGCCCCAGCATTTT. Translation gives CASTDSNQPQHF.

The sample holds a few counts of this clonotype. V is TRBV29-1 and J is TRBJ2-1, with TRBD2 matching 8 bases. The V and J ends lost 3 bases and 6 bases, in that order; junction bases with no gene match: 4. The CDR3 consists of 13 residues. CDR1 SQVTM and CDR2 ANQGSEA come from the germline V gene. The CDR3 coding sequence is TGCAGCGTTGATCGTGGGACTAGCAATGAGCAGTTCTTC. Its translation is CSVDRGTSNEQFF.

J is TRBJ2-7 and V is TRBV10-3; D might be TRBD2 (5 bases). CDR1 and CDR2 (germline): ENHRY, SYGVKD. The CDR3 has 12 amino acids. V gave up 2 bases and J gave up 4 bases, with 6 bases separating them. CDR3 DNA sequence: TGTGCCATCAGTGAGGGACTTTACGAGCAGTACTTC. Its translation: CAISEGLYEQYF.

There are many counts of this clonotype. The gene calls are TRBV7-2 and TRBJ2-7; D may be TRBD1 (6 bases). Germline V gives CDR1 SGHTA, CDR2 FQGNSA. Between the trimmed V and J ends, which lost 5 bases and 2 bases, there was a span of 13 bases. The CDR3 consists of 14 residues. The CDR3 sequence is CASSRTRGTYEQYF. The CDR3 DNA follows: TGTGCCAGCAGCCGTACAAGGGGGACCTACGAGCAGTACTTC.

This chain connects TRBV29-1 to TRBJ1-4; maybe TRBD1 (6 bases). The CDR3 length is 13 residues. V was clipped by 4 bases and J by 8 bases, with 14 bases between them. Germline assignment: CDR1 SQVTM and CDR2 ANQGSEA. The CDR3 region is CSVATSQGEKLFF. The CDR3 DNA follows: TGCAGCGTTGCGACCTCCCAGGGGGAAAAACTGTTTTTT.

The J gene is TRBJ2-3, the V gene TRBV5-1, with TRBD2 identical over 11 bases. Trimming removed 3 bases from V and 5 bases from J; junction bases left unmatched: 5. Per germline, CDR1 SGHRS and CDR2 YFSETQ. The CDR3 has 15 residues. This CDR3 reads CASSWGLAERDTQYF. CDR3 nucleotides: TGCGCCAGCAGCTGGGGACTAGCGGAACGAGATACGCAGTATTTT.

The chain employs TRBV29-1 and TRBJ2-7, with 7 bases lining up with TRBD1. The germline V gene has CDR1 SQVTM and CDR2 ANQGSEA. Germline trimming cut 3 bases from V and 2 bases from J; bases unmatched to any gene: 7. This CDR3 region has 14 residues. The chain's CDR3 is CSVESTGPPYEQYF. As DNA, the CDR3 is TGCAGCGTTGAGTCGACAGGGCCGCCCTACGAGCAGTACTTC.

The chain employs TRBV29-1 and TRBJ2-3, with D perhaps being TRBD1 or TRBD2 (5 bases each). The CDR3 totals 13 residues. CDR1 and CDR2 from the germline V gene are SQVTM and ANQGSEA. V was shortened by 7 bases and J by 0 bases, with 11 bases between the two germline ends. CDR3 bases: TGCAGCGGAGCCCGGGACAGCACAGATACGCAGTATTTT. Translating gives CSGARDSTDTQYF.

The chain is built from TRBV5-1 and TRBJ2-1, with TRBD2 matching 9 bases. CDR3 length equals 18 residues. CDR1 SGHRS and CDR2 YFSETQ come from the germline V gene. V lost 0 bases to trimming and J lost 1 base; unmatched junction nucleotides: 8. The CDR3 loop reads CASSLAASGIQSYNEQFF. Written as DNA, the CDR3 is TGCGCCAGCAGCTTGGCGGCTAGCGGGATCCAATCCTACAATGAGCAGTTCTTC. The full variable domain, in which reference TRBV5-1 and TRBJ2-1 provide the parts outside the CDR3, is KAGVTQTPRYLIKTRGQQVTLSCSPISGHRSVSWYQQTPGQGLQFLFEYFSETQRNKGNFPGRFSGRQFSNSRSEMNVSTLELGDSALYLCASSLAASGIQSYNEQFFGPGTRLTVL.

V is TRBV11-1 and J is TRBJ2-1, with D perhaps matching TRBD2 (5 bases). With 2 bases removed from V and 0 bases from J, the gap between germline ends came to 8 bases. The germline V gene encodes CDR1 SGHAT and CDR2 FQDESV (reference sequence). The CDR3 consists of 15 residues. CDR3 DNA: TGTGCCAGCAGCTTAACTAGGAGCTCCTACAATGAGCAGTTCTTC. It is translated as CASSLTRSSYNEQFF.

This chain links TRBV20-1 with TRBJ2-1; 15 bases map to TRBD2. V shed 4 bases and J 2 bases; nucleotides not matched to a gene: 12. CDR1 and CDR2 from the germline V gene are DFQATT and SNEGSKA (reference sequence). The CDR3 length is 19 residues. The CDR3 sequence: CSATPGLAGGPLPYNEQFF. The DNA of the CDR3 is TGCAGTGCTACCCCGGGACTAGCGGGGGGTCCCCTCCCCTACAATGAGCAGTTCTTC.

Ten or more counts support this clonotype. The chain couples TRBV11-2 to TRBJ2-7; no clear D gene. V was cut by 5 bases and J by 2 bases, with 16 bases left in between. The CDR3 contains 15 residues. Germline CDR1 and CDR2: SGHAT and FQNNGV. The CDR3 DNA is TGTGCCAGCAGCCCCACCTTGGACGGAACCTACGAGCAGTACTTC. It is translated as CASSPTLDGTYEQYF.

The chain employs TRBV19 and TRBJ1-1; a possible D gene is TRBD1 (5 bases). This CDR3 is 13 amino acids long. Germline V gene data show CDR1 as LNHDA and CDR2 as SQIVND (reference sequence). Trimming took 7 bases from V and 5 from J, leaving 14 bases between them. The CDR3 DNA reads TGTGCCAGTACCAACTACGGGGGGACTGAAGCTTTCTTT. Amino acids: CASTNYGGTEAFF.

This clonotype was picked up many times. This chain connects TRBV7-8 to TRBJ1-6; tentatively, D is TRBD1 (5 bases). The germline gives CDR1 SGHVS, CDR2 FQNEAQ. The CDR3 length is 15 residues. V was pared by 5 bases and J by 7 bases, with 15 bases between. The CDR3: CASSAVLRENSPLHF. CDR3 DNA sequence: TGTGCCAGCAGCGCGGTACTCAGGGAGAATTCACCCCTCCACTTT.

This clonotype came up many times. J is TRBJ2-7 and V is TRBV20-1, with D possibly being TRBD2 (6 bases). This CDR3 spans 12 amino acids. CDR1 is DFQATT, CDR2 SNEGSKA, per germline (reference sequence). V shed 6 bases and J shed 3 bases, with 12 bases lying between them. CDR3 loop: CSAMGGVYEQYF. CDR3 coding DNA: TGCAGTGCCATGGGGGGAGTCTACGAGCAGTACTTC.

The chain has TRBV12-3 or TRBV12-4 and TRBJ2-7, with TRBD2 identical over 9 bases. The junction had 19 bases not matched to a gene; V was cut back by 3 bases and J by 7 bases. The CDR3 extends over 18 amino acids. The CDR3 reads CASSLAVAAGGLAGEQYF. Written as DNA, the CDR3 is TGTGCCAGCAGTTTGGCGGTAGCAGCGGGAGGTTTAGCTGGGGAGCAGTACTTC.

Worth noting for this clonotype: The junction shows a germline mismatch at one end, possibly a read error. CDR3 loop: CASSPNAQETQYF. CDR3 nucleotide sequence: TGTGCTAGCTCACCCAATGCTCAAGAGACCCAGTACTTC. The chain employs TRBV18 and TRBJ2-5; D call uncertain. CDR3 length: 13 residues. CDR1 KGHSH and CDR2 LQKENI come from the germline V gene.

The V and J genes are TRBV5-1 and TRBJ2-5; unclear D gene. The CDR3 consists of 14 residues. Germline CDR1 SGHRS, CDR2 YFSETQ. Trimming removed 9 bases from V and 4 bases from J, with 19 bases in between. The CDR3 DNA is TGCGCCACCCGATCCGCCAACGTTAGAGAGACCCAGTACTTC. Amino acid sequence: CATRSANVRETQYF.

The CDR3 loop reads CATSGASGIRYF. CDR3 nucleotide sequence: TGTGCCACCAGTGGTGCTAGCGGGATAAGGTACTTC. The chain joins TRBV24-1 to TRBJ2-7; 9 nucleotides align to TRBD2. Trimming removed 5 bases from V and 12 bases from J; junction bases left unmatched: 7. The CDR3 runs 12 residues. CDR1 and CDR2 from the germline V gene are KGHDR and SFDVKD.

In this sample, this clonotype turned up a few times. Here the CDR3 reads CASSQLALSDEQYF. CDR3 in DNA: TGTGCCAGCTCACAATTAGCGCTTAGCGACGAGCAGTACTTC. The chain links TRBV18 to TRBJ2-7; weak D call: TRBD2 (5 bases). This CDR3 spans 14 amino acids. With 4 bases removed from V and 5 bases from J, the gap between germline ends came to 15 bases. Per germline, CDR1 KGHSH and CDR2 LQKENI.

This clonotype was counted between two and nine times. This chain joins TRBV20-1 and TRBJ2-3, with 9 bases matching TRBD2. The V gene end was trimmed by 5 bases and the J gene end by 8 bases; junction bases not matched to a gene: 8. Germline-derived CDR1 and CDR2 are DFQATT and SNEGSKA (reference sequence). This CDR3 has 13 residues. The CDR3 is CSASTSGGGTQYF. CDR3 bases: TGCAGTGCTTCGACTAGCGGAGGGGGTACGCAGTATTTT.

This clonotype came up a few times. This chain joins TRBV6-5 and TRBJ2-1; 8 nucleotides align to TRBD2. Per germline, CDR1 MNHEY and CDR2 SVGAGI. V dropped 6 bases and J dropped 7; count of bases not matched to a gene: 11. This CDR3 contains 15 residues. Here the CDR3 reads CASRPGLASWNEQFF. In DNA form, the CDR3 reads TGTGCCAGCAGACCAGGACTAGCTTCTTGGAATGAGCAGTTCTTC.

There are many counts of this clonotype. The CDR3, as DNA: TGTGCCAGCAGCTTGTCTAGCGGGCTGAACACCGGGGAGCTGTTTTTT. This gives the protein CASSLSSGLNTGELFF. The chain combines TRBV7-3 with TRBJ2-2; 8 nucleotides match TRBD2. The germline V gene encodes CDR1 SGHTA and CDR2 FQGTGA. Germline trimming cut 3 bases from V and 1 base from J; bases unmatched to any gene: 4. This CDR3 region has 16 residues.

The CDR3 spells CASNSPGQGNTEAFF. The CDR3 nucleotides are TGTGCCAGCAACTCCCCCGGACAGGGTAACACTGAAGCTTTCTTT. The chain links TRBV6-2 or TRBV6-3 to TRBJ1-1; 8 bases are a match to TRBD1. With 7 bases clipped from V and 2 bases from J, the junction kept 9 bases outside the gene matches. This CDR3 has 15 amino acids. Germline V gene sequence: CDR1 MNHEY, CDR2 SVGEGT.